This T cell receptor (beta chain) was identified during a study of brain T cells in children with intractable seizures. Study-level points and caveats: Pre-surgery blood may have been undersampled, hiding some clones.

Method: immunoSEQ multiplex PCR; TCRdb's copy keeps in-frame clones and lacks some. The table shows tens of thousands of clones, with 94% occurring only once. In regard to this clone: What it recognizes is unknown.

This CDR3 has 12 residues. Trimming stripped 2 bases from V and 8 bases from J, with 8 bases between. Pre-surgery treatment included at least one anti-epileptic drug. The source is a boy between 10 and 17 years old with focal cortical dysplasia and intractable seizures. The V gene is TRBV12-3 or TRBV12-4, the J gene TRBJ2-3; D possibly corresponds to TRBD1 (6 bases). The sample consisted of peripheral blood, taken at surgery. CDR3 in amino acids: CASSLTGTTQYF. The CDR3 DNA sequence: TGTGCCAGCAGTTTAACAGGGACTACGCAGTATTTT.